This TCR beta chain originates from a study of cytomegalovirus exposure and HLA in healthy donors. Findings and caveats of the study: Earlier analysis looked at TCR beta V segments, and most were productive about 87% or about 30% of the time.

The PCR contained 60 Vbeta and 13 Jbeta primers. Repertoires were generated with immunoSEQ multiplex PCR, while TCRdb's copy carries only in-frame clones and drops some. Counted here are about 120,000 clones, more than 75% occurring once; the ten biggest clones make up about 1.7%. The table lists this clone with a few counts. The antigen remains unidentified. This receptor was identified in a man younger than 35 in good health and CMV-seronegative. The sequencing sample was made of PBMCs.

DNA for the CDR3: TGTGCCAGCAGCGACGGGTTTAATTCACCCCTCCACTTT. Amino acids: CASSDGFNSPLHF. The chain carries TRBV6-1 and TRBJ1-6; D unresolved. The CDR3 spans 13 residues. Deletions cut 6 bases from V and 6 bases from J, with 9 bases between. Germline V gives CDR1 MNHNS, CDR2 SASEGT.